Shown below are 20 T cell receptor beta chains from a single sample sequenced in a study of monozygotic twins with inflammatory bowel disease. No DNA is given; TCRdb re-called the 5' RACE reads and lists each CDR3 protein once. This sample's table has roughly 200,000 distinct CDR3 sequences. Sequencing was done on a sample of blood. These receptors all stem from a human donor with ulcerative colitis or Crohn's disease, or a healthy co-twin of an affected twin (not recorded which).

This rearrangement joins TRBV4-1 to TRBJ2-1; TCRdb reports TRBD1, a call that lacks DNA to check it against. From germline, CDR1 is MGHRA and CDR2 YSYEKL. The CDR3 has 13 amino acids. CDR3 amino acids: CASSPPGSWEQFF.

The genes are TRBV19 and TRBJ2-7. This CDR3 contains 14 residues. CDR1 and CDR2 (germline): LNHDA, SQIVND (reference sequence). The CDR3 reads CASSMFGLTYEQYF.

This chain uses TRBV20-1 with TRBJ1-1. Germline CDR1 reads DFQATT; CDR2 reads SNEGSKA (reference sequence). The CDR3 loop spans 12 amino acids. This chain's CDR3 is CSASWEETEAFF.

J is TRBJ2-5 and V is TRBV7-2; absent DNA, TCRdb's TRBD1 call cannot be checked. The CDR3 has 15 residues. Germline-derived CDR1 and CDR2 are SGHTA and FQGNSA. CDR3 protein: CASSLRRGPQETQYF.

The chain has TRBV5-1 and TRBJ1-2; no DNA is available, so the TRBD1 call from TCRdb remains unchecked. The germline V gene encodes CDR1 SGHRS and CDR2 YFSETQ. The CDR3 has 16 amino acids. The CDR3 is CASSLDTTGGLGGYTF.

The chain links TRBV12-3 or TRBV12-4 to TRBJ2-5; the D gene TCRdb calls, TRBD2, cannot be checked with no DNA. CDR3 length: 16 residues. CDR3 sequence reads: CASSPTGGSPQETQYF.

The V call is TRBV15, the J call TRBJ1-6. From germline, CDR1 is LNHNV and CDR2 YYDKDF (reference sequence). The CDR3 is 14 residues long. CDR3: CATSSQVYNSPLHF.

This chain uses TRBV20-1 with TRBJ1-5. The CDR3 is 14 residues long. Germline V gene data show CDR1 as DFQATT and CDR2 as SNEGSKA (reference sequence). This CDR3 reads CSARPGLPNQPQHF.

The chain has TRBV9 and TRBJ2-5; TCRdb returns TRBD1, unconfirmable since there is no DNA. CDR1 SGDLS and CDR2 YYNGEE come from the germline V gene. The CDR3 totals 13 residues. CDR3 loop: CASSVDRAETQYF.

The chain joins TRBV4-2 to TRBJ2-5. There are 14 residues in the CDR3. The V gene's germline CDR1 is LGHNA and CDR2 YNFKEQ. Here the CDR3 reads CASSQSYPQETQYF.

V gene TRBV7-2 combines with J gene TRBJ1-2. The CDR3 is 16 amino acids. Looked up from germline, CDR1 is SGHTA and CDR2 is FQGNSA. The CDR3 sequence: CASSLGDAGVGYGYTF.

The chain joins TRBV11-2 to TRBJ2-1. The CDR3 has 17 residues. Germline CDR1 is SGHAT and CDR2 is FQNNGV. The CDR3: CASSPPTAGVSYNEQFF.

The chain couples TRBV3-1 to TRBJ1-2; the D call of TRBD1 rests on TCRdb alone, since no DNA is present to check it. Germline V gene lookup returns CDR1 LGHDT and CDR2 YNNKEL (reference sequence). The CDR3 loop spans 15 amino acids. CDR3 protein: CASSPDDGTGLDYTF.

V gene TRBV7-9 combines with J gene TRBJ2-5. The germline V gene encodes CDR1 SEHNR and CDR2 FQNEAQ (reference sequence). The CDR3 loop spans 13 amino acids. The CDR3 loop reads CASSLGSLETQYF.

This rearrangement joins TRBV2 to TRBJ2-5; absent DNA, TCRdb's TRBD1 call cannot be checked. Germline CDR1 is SNHLY and CDR2 is FYNNEI. The CDR3 covers 13 residues. CDR3 residues: CASSTGGTETQYF.

The chain has TRBV12-3 or TRBV12-4 and TRBJ2-7; TCRdb's assignment of TRBD1 cannot be checked, as there is no DNA. This CDR3 has 18 amino acids. The CDR3 sequence: CASSLRTRGTSPDYEQYF.

The V and J genes are TRBV20-1 and TRBJ1-1; TCRdb indicates TRBD1, and absent DNA this call remains unverified. Germline-derived CDR1 and CDR2 are DFQATT and SNEGSKA (reference sequence). This CDR3 region has 14 residues. CDR3 loop: CSAQNRGPNTEAFF.

The rearrangement uses TRBV27 and TRBJ1-1. This CDR3 has 13 residues. Germline lookup yields CDR1 MNHEY and CDR2 SMNVEV (reference sequence). CDR3 amino acids: CASTAEPNTEAFF.

The chain recombines TRBV19 with TRBJ2-3; TCRdb names TRBD2, which stays unverified in the absence of DNA. The germline V gene encodes CDR1 LNHDA and CDR2 SQIVND (reference sequence). This CDR3 has 14 residues. This chain's CDR3 is CASSMARILDTQYF. Looking up the rest from reference TRBV19 and TRBJ2-3 gives the full variable domain: DGGITQSPKYLFRKEGQNVTLSCEQNLNHDAMYWYRQDPGQGLRLIYYSQIVNDFQKGDIAEGYSVSREKKESFPLTVTSAQKNPTAFYLCASSMARILDTQYFGPGTRLTVL.

The chain recombines TRBV3-1 with TRBJ2-7. The CDR3 totals 15 residues. Per the germline V gene, CDR1 is LGHDT and CDR2 is YNNKEL (reference sequence). The CDR3: CASSPTGRDLYEQYF.